Detailed here is one T cell receptor (beta chain). No antigen is known for it. PCR was performed using 60 Vbeta and 13 Jbeta primers. Profiled with immunoSEQ multiplex PCR; TCRdb holds only in-frame clones, not every one. Across 150,000 to 200,000 clones, the top ten clones capture 2.1% of the sample. V was trimmed by 4 bases and J by 5 bases, leaving 11 bases between them. This CDR3 spans 14 amino acids. From germline, CDR1 is SGHDN and CDR2 FVKESK. This record comes from a study of cytomegalovirus exposure and HLA in healthy donors. Study observations and caveats: In a later analysis, donors in an Asian-associated ancestry cluster reportedly had fewer N-insertions in productive TCRs than the cohort mean. Follow-up analysis later connected one missense variant in DCLRE1C with trimming of TCR beta V- and J-genes. After further analysis at a later stage, roughly 16,000 TCR beta sequences were associated with HLA alleles at 0.05 false discovery rate. Associated with cytomegalovirus, according to the listing, were 170 or so TCR beta chains.

Source material: PBMCs. The gene calls are TRBV14 and TRBJ2-2; D perhaps matches TRBD2 (5 bases). This clonotype was sampled from a man in his thirties or forties in good health and CMV-seronegative. The CDR3 coding sequence is TGTGCCAGCAGCCGGGAGTGGGGAACCGGGGAGCTGTTTTTT. Translating gives CASSREWGTGELFF.